This T cell receptor beta chain was sequenced during a study of beta chain features in type 1 diabetes. cDNA synthesis used the whole RNA isolate, giving expressed TCRB sequences. It was found that naive, central memory and regulatory T cell samples averaged around 3.7 million reads. Measured with immunoSEQ multiplex PCR; TCRdb has only the in-frame clones, and not every one. The sample shows roughly 150,000 clones, roughly 59% of them seen only once. The table lists this clone with a few counts. The target antigen is unknown. Regarding the study as a whole: In these data, an HLA type influence on TCRB rearrangement remained unresolved. Researchers report that Type 1 diabetes patients had moderately but significantly shorter TCRB CDR3s across all four CD4+ subsets. In comparison with healthy donors, patients had naive, central memory and Treg TCRB repertoires that appeared more similar.

The CDR3 is 14 residues long. The V gene's germline CDR1 is GTSNPN and CDR2 SVGIG (reference sequence). V trimming: 0 bases; J trimming: 5 bases; junction bases outside the gene matches: 3. Sequenced: naive CD4+ T cells from blood. This chain connects TRBV30 to TRBJ1-5, with 8 bases aligning to TRBD1. The receptor was derived from a man younger than 40 with type 1 diabetes. CDR3 sequence (DNA): TGTGCCTGGAGTGTCGTGACAGGGGATCAGCCCCAGCATTTT. Its translation is CAWSVVTGDQPQHF.